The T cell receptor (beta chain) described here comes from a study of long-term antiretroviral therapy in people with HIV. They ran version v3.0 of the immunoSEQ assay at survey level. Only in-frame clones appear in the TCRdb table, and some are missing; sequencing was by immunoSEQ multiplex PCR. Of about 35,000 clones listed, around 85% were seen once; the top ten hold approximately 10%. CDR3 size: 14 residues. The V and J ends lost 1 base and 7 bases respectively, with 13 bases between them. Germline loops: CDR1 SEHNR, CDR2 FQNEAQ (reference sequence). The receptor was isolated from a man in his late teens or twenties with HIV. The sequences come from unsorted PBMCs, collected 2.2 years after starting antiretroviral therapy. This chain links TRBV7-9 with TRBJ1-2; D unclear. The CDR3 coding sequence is TGTGCCAGCAGCTTAGATTCAGGATCAGGTGGCTACACCTTC. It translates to CASSLDSGSGGYTF.